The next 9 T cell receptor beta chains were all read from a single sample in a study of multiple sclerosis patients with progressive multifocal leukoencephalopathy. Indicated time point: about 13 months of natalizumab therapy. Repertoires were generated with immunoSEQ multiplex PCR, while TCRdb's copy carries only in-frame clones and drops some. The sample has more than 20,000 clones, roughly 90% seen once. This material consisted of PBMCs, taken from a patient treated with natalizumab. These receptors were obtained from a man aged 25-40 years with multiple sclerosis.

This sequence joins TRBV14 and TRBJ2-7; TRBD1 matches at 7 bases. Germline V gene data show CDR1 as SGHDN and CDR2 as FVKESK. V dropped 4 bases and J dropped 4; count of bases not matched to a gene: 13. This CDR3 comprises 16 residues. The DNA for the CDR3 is TGTGCCAGCAGCCGACTTTTCCGGGACAGAGTTTACGAGCAGTACTTC. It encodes CASSRLFRDRVYEQYF.

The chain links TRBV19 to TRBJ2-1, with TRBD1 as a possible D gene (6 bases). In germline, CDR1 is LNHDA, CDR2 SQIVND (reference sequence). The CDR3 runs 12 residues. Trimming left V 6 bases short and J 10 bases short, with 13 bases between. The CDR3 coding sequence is TGTGCCAGTAGGGCAGGGGCCGGGGAGCAGTTCTTC. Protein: CASRAGAGEQFF.

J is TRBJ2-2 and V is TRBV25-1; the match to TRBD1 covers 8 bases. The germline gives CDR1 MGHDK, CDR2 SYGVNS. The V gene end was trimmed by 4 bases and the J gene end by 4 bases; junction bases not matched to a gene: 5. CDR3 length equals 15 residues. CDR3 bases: TGTGCCAGCAGTGGCCGGACAGGGAGCACCGGGGAGCTGTTTTTT. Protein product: CASSGRTGSTGELFF.

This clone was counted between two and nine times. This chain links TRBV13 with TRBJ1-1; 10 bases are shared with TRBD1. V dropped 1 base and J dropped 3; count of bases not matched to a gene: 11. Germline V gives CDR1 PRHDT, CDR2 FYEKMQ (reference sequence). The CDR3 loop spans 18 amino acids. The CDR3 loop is CASSLVRGQGTSYTEAFF. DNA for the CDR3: TGTGCCAGCAGCTTAGTTAGGGGACAGGGGACCTCCTACACTGAAGCTTTCTTT.

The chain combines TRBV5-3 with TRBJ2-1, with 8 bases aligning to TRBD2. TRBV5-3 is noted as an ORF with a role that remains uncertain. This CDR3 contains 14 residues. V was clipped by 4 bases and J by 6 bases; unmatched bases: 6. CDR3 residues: CARSPGLALNEQFF. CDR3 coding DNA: TGTGCCAGAAGCCCAGGACTAGCTCTCAATGAGCAGTTCTTC.

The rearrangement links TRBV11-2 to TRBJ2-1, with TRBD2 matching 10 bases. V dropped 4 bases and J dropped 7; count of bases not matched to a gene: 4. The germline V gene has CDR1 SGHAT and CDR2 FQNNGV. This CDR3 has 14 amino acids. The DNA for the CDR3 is TGTGCCAGCAGCTCTAGCGGGAGTTGGAATGAGCAGTTCTTC. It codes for CASSSSGSWNEQFF.

The DNA of the CDR3 is TGTGCCAGCAGCAACTTAGCGGCCTACAATGAGCAGTTCTTC. Translating gives CASSNLAAYNEQFF. V and J are TRBV21-1 and TRBJ2-1; the DNA was not compared with TRBD2, the D call given in the table. TRBV21-1 is a listed pseudogene. The CDR3 spans 14 residues.

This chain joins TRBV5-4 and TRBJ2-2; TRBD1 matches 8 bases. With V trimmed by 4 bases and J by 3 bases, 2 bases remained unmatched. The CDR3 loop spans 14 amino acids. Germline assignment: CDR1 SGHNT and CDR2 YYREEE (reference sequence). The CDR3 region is CASSQGADTGELFF. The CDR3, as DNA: TGTGCCAGCAGCCAGGGGGCGGACACCGGGGAGCTGTTTTTT.

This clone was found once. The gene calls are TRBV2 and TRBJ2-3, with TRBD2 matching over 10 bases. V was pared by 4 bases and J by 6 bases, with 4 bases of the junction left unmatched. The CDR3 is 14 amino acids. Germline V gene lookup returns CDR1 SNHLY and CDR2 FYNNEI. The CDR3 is CASSGNSGGDTQYF. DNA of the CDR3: TGTGCCAGCAGTGGGAATAGCGGGGGGGATACGCAGTATTTT.